These T cell receptor beta chains were read from a single sample in a study of OX40 agonist ivuxolimab in advanced cancers. TCRdb keeps only in-frame clones here, not all; method: immunoSEQ multiplex PCR. The sample yields approximately 130,000 clones, approximately 90% seen once. The sample was CD4+ or CD8+ T cells sorted from blood, taken in a trial of the OX40 agonist ivuxolimab. The receptors originated from an adult with an advanced solid tumor such as melanoma, head and neck, liver or kidney cancer. Each CDR3 is given with its conserved first and last residue. A D gene is named only where the DNA matches it firmly. For some rows the clone size is stated as once, few or many, or as a class when expanded; others skip it.

j_gene,d_gene,v_gene,len,abundance,CDR3nt,CDR3aa
TRBJ1-1,NA,TRBV14,15,few,TGTGCCAGCAGCCAAGATCGGGCAGGGCGGACTGAAGCTTTCTTT,CASSQDRAGRTEAFF
TRBJ2-1,NA,TRBV28,15,NA,TGTGCCAGCAGCCAACGGACCCAGCTACACAATGAGCAGTTCTTC,CASSQRTQLHNEQFF
TRBJ2-1,TRBD2,TRBV11-3,15,once,TGTGCCAGCAGCTTAGTGGTAGCGGGAGAGGGTGAGCAGTTCTTC,CASSLVVAGEGEQFF
TRBJ2-1,NA,TRBV7-6,16,NA,TGTGCCAGCAGCCTGCCCCGGGGGAATCCGTACAATGAGCAGTTCTTC,CASSLPRGNPYNEQFF
TRBJ1-5,NA,TRBV19,14,once,TGTGCCAGTAGCCCCGGAAGTAGCAATCAGCCCCAGCATTTT,CASSPGSSNQPQHF
TRBJ2-3,TRBD2,TRBV2,18,NA,TGTGCCAGCAGGGACCACTCACTAGCGGTTACTAGCACAGATACGCAGTATTTT,CASRDHSLAVTSTDTQYF
TRBJ1-5,NA,TRBV7-2,14,NA,TGTGCCAGCAGCTTACAGGGGTACAATCAGCCCCAGCATTTT,CASSLQGYNQPQHF
TRBJ2-2,NA,TRBV19,13,NA,TGTGCCAGTCCGGAGAATTCTACCGGGGAGCTGTTTTTT,CASPENSTGELFF
TRBJ2-1,NA,TRBV4-3,12,NA,TGCGCCAGCAGCCAAGATTACAATGAGCAGTTCTTC,CASSQDYNEQFF
TRBJ1-2,NA,TRBV19,14,NA,TGTGCCAGTAGTCCGGACGGGGCTAACTATGGCTACACCTTC,CASSPDGANYGYTF
TRBJ1-4,NA,TRBV28,13,once,TGTGCCACCCTTGAGGGCCTTTCGGAAAAACTGTTTTTT,CATLEGLSEKLFF
TRBJ2-3,TRBD2,TRBV11-3,16,NA,TGTGCCAGCAGCTTACGTAAACTAGCGCGCACAGATACGCAGTATTTT,CASSLRKLARTDTQYF
TRBJ2-1,NA,TRBV6-1,15,NA,TGTGCCAGCAGACACAGGGAAATGAACTACAATGAGCAGTTCTTC,CASRHREMNYNEQFF
TRBJ1-1,TRBD1,TRBV9,16,NA,TGTGCCAGCAGCGTAGCGGGGGACAGGTTGAACACTGAAGCTTTCTTT,CASSVAGDRLNTEAFF
TRBJ2-1,NA,TRBV19,14,few,TGTGCCAGTAGTATAGCGAACAGGTACAATGAGCAGTTCTTC,CASSIANRYNEQFF
TRBJ1-2,NA,TRBV28,12,NA,TGTGCCAGCAGGGACAGTAACTATGGCTACACCTTC,CASRDSNYGYTF
TRBJ1-5,NA,TRBV5-1,15,NA,TGCGCCAGCAGCTTGGATCCCCAGAACAATCAGCCCCAGCATTTT,CASSLDPQNNQPQHF
TRBJ1-4,NA,TRBV25-1,15,once,TGTGCCAGCACCGCAACCGGGGGTGCAAATGAAAAACTGTTTTTT,CASTATGGANEKLFF
TRBJ1-1,NA,TRBV5-1,15,NA,TGCGCCAGCAGCAATACAGGGTTCACGGGCACTGAAGCTTTCTTT,CASSNTGFTGTEAFF
TRBJ1-5,NA,TRBV28,15,NA,TGTGCCAGCAGTTTACTGATGACAGGCAATCAGCCCCAGCATTTT,CASSLLMTGNQPQHF
TRBJ1-1,NA,TRBV11-2,11,NA,TGTGCCAGCAGTGAGGGACCTGAAGCTTTCTTT,CASSEGPEAFF
TRBJ2-7,TRBD2,TRBV19,15,NA,TGTGCCAGTAGTGATCCTGGGACTAGAGTGGGCGAGCAGTACTTC,CASSDPGTRVGEQYF
TRBJ2-3,TRBD2,TRBV10-3,17,NA,TGTGCCATCAGTGAGGGTGTGGGTAGCGGGAGTGGCGATACGCAGTATTTT,CAISEGVGSGSGDTQYF